Following are 13 T cell receptor beta chains from one sample sequenced in a study of blood T cell repertoires in COVID-19. Sequencing used immunoSEQ multiplex PCR; TCRdb keeps in-frame clones, though not all of them. The data hold under 450,000 clones, with around four fifths observed a single time. The sequencing sample was made of PBMCs or T cells enriched from blood (not recorded which). The receptors originated from a woman aged 45 to 65 who had recovered from COVID-19.

The rearrangement links TRBV9 to TRBJ1-6; the D gene is possibly TRBD1 (5 bases). The CDR3 runs 15 residues. Trimming shortened V by 3 bases and J by 5 bases, and 12 bases separated the two germline ends. Germline assignment: CDR1 SGDLS and CDR2 YYNGEE. The CDR3 is CASSERGINNSPLHF. In DNA, the CDR3 is TGTGCCAGCAGCGAACGGGGGATCAATAATTCACCCCTCCACTTT.

The DNA of the CDR3 is TGTGCCAGCAGCTTAGGGAGCAGGGTTGGAGGAAACACCATATATTTT. Its translation: CASSLGSRVGGNTIYF. The rearrangement links TRBV7-2 to TRBJ1-3, with a tentative D call TRBD1 (5 bases). The germline V gene encodes CDR1 SGHTA and CDR2 FQGNSA. V was cut by 1 base and J by 4 bases, with 14 bases left in between. The CDR3 has 16 amino acids.

The V and J genes are TRBV20-1 and TRBJ1-2; D remains unclear. Trimming stripped 7 bases from V and 2 bases from J, with 8 bases between. The germline V gene encodes CDR1 DFQATT and CDR2 SNEGSKA (reference sequence). This CDR3 region has 11 residues. CDR3 protein: CSGHSNYGYTF. CDR3 in DNA: TGCAGTGGTCACAGCAACTATGGCTACACCTTC.

V gene TRBV9 combines with J gene TRBJ1-1; D possibly corresponds to TRBD1 (5 bases). Germline-derived CDR1 and CDR2 are SGDLS and YYNGEE. V lost 1 base, J lost 1 base, and 8 bases lay in between. The CDR3 runs 14 residues. The chain's CDR3 is CASSVQGSNTEAFF. The CDR3 region has the DNA TGTGCCAGCAGCGTACAGGGCTCGAACACTGAAGCTTTCTTT.

This clone was observed a handful of times. The V gene is TRBV9, the J gene TRBJ2-1, with D possibly TRBD2 on 6 matching bases. Trimming pared 3 bases from V and 3 bases from J, leaving 19 bases between. Germline assignment: CDR1 SGDLS and CDR2 YYNGEE. The CDR3 runs 17 residues. The CDR3 here is CASSASPLATNYNEQFF. Written as DNA, the CDR3 is TGTGCCAGCAGCGCCTCCCCTCTAGCGACTAACTACAATGAGCAGTTCTTC.

V usage is TRBV7-2 and J usage is TRBJ1-4, with a weak D call TRBD1 (6 bases). The germline V gene encodes CDR1 SGHTA and CDR2 FQGNSA. V dropped 2 bases and J dropped 1 base, with 11 bases sitting between them. The CDR3 contains 16 residues. CDR3 amino acids: CASSLLGGGTNEKLFF. In DNA form, the CDR3 reads TGTGCCAGCAGCTTACTAGGGGGGGGAACTAATGAAAAACTGTTTTTT.

As regards this clone: Other DNA sequences within the sample encode an identical CDR3. The genes are TRBV30 and TRBJ1-1; unclear D gene. This CDR3 is built from 14 residues. V was cut by 0 bases and J by 0 bases, with 8 bases left in between. CDR1 and CDR2 (germline): GTSNPN, SVGIG (reference sequence). The CDR3 sequence is CAWSVPGLNTEAFF. DNA for the CDR3: TGTGCCTGGAGTGTACCCGGTCTGAACACTGAAGCTTTCTTT.

This clone was picked up a small number of times. This chain joins TRBV30 and TRBJ2-5; D is perhaps TRBD1 (5 bases). The CDR3 is 12 residues long. Trimming cost V 5 bases and J 5 bases, with 12 bases left between them. Germline-derived CDR1 and CDR2 are GTSNPN and SVGIG (reference sequence). CDR3 in amino acids: CAWARGGETQYF. DNA of the CDR3: TGTGCCTGGGCTAGGGGTGGGGAGACCCAGTACTTC.

The V gene is TRBV21-1, the J gene TRBJ1-5. TRBV21-1 is shown as a pseudogene. The CDR3 contains 17 residues. The CDR3 sequence: CASSKSSRRAVNQPQHF. CDR3 DNA: TGTGCCAGCAGCAAAAGTTCTCGGAGGGCAGTCAATCAGCCCCAGCATTTT.

V gene TRBV6-1 combines with J gene TRBJ2-3; the D is unclear. Per the germline V gene, CDR1 is MNHNS and CDR2 is SASEGT. Trimming took off 3 bases at V and 2 bases at J, with 9 bases between the two ends. The CDR3 length is 14 residues. This chain's CDR3 is CASSDYRNTDTQYF. The CDR3 coding sequence is TGTGCCAGCAGTGATTACAGAAACACAGATACGCAGTATTTT.

The J gene is TRBJ1-3, the V gene TRBV19; 11 bases are shared with TRBD1. The CDR3 runs to 19 residues. J was trimmed by 4 bases and V by 5 bases; bases with no gene match: 16. CDR1 is LNHDA, CDR2 SQIVND, per germline (reference sequence). For the CDR3, the DNA is TGTGCCAGTAGTCCCTCTAACAGGGGACAGGGGGGTTTGGGAAACACCATATATTTT. Amino acids: CASSPSNRGQGGLGNTIYF.

This sequence joins TRBV18 and TRBJ2-1; maybe TRBD2 (5 bases). Deletions cut 6 bases from V and 10 bases from J, with 19 bases between. There are 14 residues in the CDR3. Per germline, CDR1 KGHSH and CDR2 LQKENI. The DNA of the CDR3 is TGTGCCAGCTCTCTCTCAGACTGGAGCGGAGAGCAGTTCTTC. Translation: CASSLSDWSGEQFF.

The chain joins TRBV18 to TRBJ1-6; D gene unclear. With 0 bases removed from V and 8 bases from J, the gap between germline ends came to 11 bases. Germline CDR1 is KGHSH and CDR2 is LQKENI. This CDR3 has 15 amino acids. CDR3 in amino acids: CASSPPGSNYSPLHF. CDR3 bases: TGTGCCAGCTCACCACCGGGCTCGAACTATTCACCCCTCCACTTT.